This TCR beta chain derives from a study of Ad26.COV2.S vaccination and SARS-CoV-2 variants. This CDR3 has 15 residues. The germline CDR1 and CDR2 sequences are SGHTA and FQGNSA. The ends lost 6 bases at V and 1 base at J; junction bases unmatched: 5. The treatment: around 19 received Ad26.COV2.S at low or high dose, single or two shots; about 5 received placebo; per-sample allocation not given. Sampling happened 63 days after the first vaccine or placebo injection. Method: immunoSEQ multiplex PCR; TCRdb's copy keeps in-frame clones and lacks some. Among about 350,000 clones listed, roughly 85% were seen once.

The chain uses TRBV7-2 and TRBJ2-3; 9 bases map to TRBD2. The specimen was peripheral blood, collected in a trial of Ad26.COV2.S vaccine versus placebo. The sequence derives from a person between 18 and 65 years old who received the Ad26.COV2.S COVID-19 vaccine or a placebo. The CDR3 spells CASRSSSGGTDTQYF. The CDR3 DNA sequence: TGTGCCAGCAGATCCTCTAGCGGGGGCACAGATACGCAGTATTTT.